Below, 14 T cell receptor beta chains from the same sample are listed, as sequenced in a study of cytomegalovirus exposure and HLA in healthy donors. Researchers ran the PCR with 60 Vbeta and 13 Jbeta primers. Repertoires were generated with immunoSEQ multiplex PCR, while TCRdb's copy carries only in-frame clones and drops some. This table has approximately 98,000 clones, around 72% appearing once. Sequencing was performed on PBMCs. The receptors were sampled from a male donor in good health and CMV-seronegative.

The chain uses TRBV6-1 and TRBJ1-1; D is unresolved. Germline V CDR1 and CDR2: MNHNS, SASEGT. The CDR3 covers 13 residues. V lost 7 bases to trimming and J lost 3 bases, with 12 bases between them. CDR3 sequence (DNA): TGTGCCAGCACCCCCGCCGGGGACACTGAAGCTTTCTTT. It codes for CASTPAGDTEAFF.

This clone was detected once. J is TRBJ1-2 and V is TRBV28; D remains ambiguous. This CDR3 is built from 10 residues. V was clipped by 6 bases and J by 3 bases, with 2 bases between them. From germline, CDR1 is MDHEN and CDR2 SYDVKM. The CDR3 bases are TGTGCCAGCAGCTACTATGGCTACACCTTC. Protein: CASSYYGYTF.

The rearrangement uses TRBV4-1 and TRBJ1-2; a possible D gene is TRBD1 (6 bases). Germline V gives CDR1 MGHRA, CDR2 YSYEKL. The length of the CDR3 is 15 residues. The V gene lost 2 bases and the J gene lost 5 bases, with 15 bases spanning the gap. The CDR3 DNA is TGCGCCAGCAGCCAATTACAGGGCCTTCCATATGGCTACACCTTC. Residues: CASSQLQGLPYGYTF.

The V gene is TRBV2, the J gene TRBJ2-3, with D maybe TRBD2 (6 bases). Germline CDR1 and CDR2: SNHLY and FYNNEI. The CDR3 runs to 15 residues. V was pared by 3 bases and J by 4 bases, with 14 bases between. The DNA for the CDR3 is TGTGCCAGCAGTGATCCTGGCGGGAAGGCAGATACGCAGTATTTT. Encoded protein: CASSDPGGKADTQYF.

This clone was observed a handful of times. V gene TRBV9 combines with J gene TRBJ2-2; 8 bases align to TRBD2. The CDR3 sequence is 17 residues long. Germline V gene lookup returns CDR1 SGDLS and CDR2 YYNGEE. V was clipped by 0 bases and J by 4 bases; unmatched bases: 8. CDR3 sequence: CASSVAGTSLGTGELFF. The CDR3 DNA sequence: TGTGCCAGCAGCGTAGCAGGGACTAGTCTGGGCACCGGGGAGCTGTTTTTT.

This clone was counted a single time. The chain has TRBV18 and TRBJ1-1; 8 bases fit TRBD1. The CDR3 covers 14 residues. Looked up from germline, CDR1 is KGHSH and CDR2 is LQKENI. The V gene end was trimmed by 3 bases and the J gene end by 3 bases; junction bases not matched to a gene: 3. CDR3 bases: TGTGCCAGCTCACCTGACAGGGGCGACACTGAAGCTTTCTTT. Translation gives CASSPDRGDTEAFF. Together with reference TRBV18 and TRBJ1-1, the CDR3 gives the full variable domain: NAGVMQNPRHLVRRRGQEARLRCSPMKGHSHVYWYRQLPEEGLKFMVYLQKENIIDESGMPKERFSAEFPKEGPSILRIQQVVRGDSAAYFCASSPDRGDTEAFFGQGTRLTVV.

The chain joins TRBV28 to TRBJ2-6; 7 bases are shared with TRBD1. The V gene end was trimmed by 1 base and the J gene end by 2 bases; junction bases not matched to a gene: 2. Germline V CDR1 and CDR2: MDHEN, SYDVKM. CDR3 length equals 16 residues. The CDR3 here is CASSLLGGAGANVLTF. The CDR3 DNA reads as TGTGCCAGCAGTTTATTAGGGGGCGCTGGGGCCAACGTCCTGACTTTC.

This clone turned up a few times. The rearrangement joins TRBV19 to TRBJ2-7; a possible D gene is TRBD1 (8 bases). Trimming took off 6 bases at V and 3 bases at J, with 18 bases between the two ends. This CDR3 comprises 15 residues. Germline V gene lookup returns CDR1 LNHDA and CDR2 SQIVND (reference sequence). The CDR3 loop reads CASSTGQGGVYEQYF. In nucleotides, the CDR3 is TGTGCCAGTAGCACCGGACAGGGAGGGGTCTACGAGCAGTACTTC.

The chain employs TRBV6-5 and TRBJ1-2; D is unclear. Germline assignment: CDR1 MNHEY and CDR2 SVGAGI. The V end lost 5 bases, the J end lost 7 bases, and 14 bases lay between the germline ends. The CDR3 runs to 13 residues. CDR3 coding DNA: TGTGCCAGCAGTGAAGCGGCAGTATCTGGCTACACCTTC. Its protein is CASSEAAVSGYTF.

There are a few counts of this clone. The V call is TRBV10-2, the J call TRBJ1-1; D is perhaps TRBD1 (5 bases). The CDR3 spans 16 residues. V dropped 3 bases and J dropped 0 bases, with 14 bases sitting between them. Germline V gene data show CDR1 as WSHSY and CDR2 as SAAADI. The CDR3 sequence: CASSEGIGALNTEAFF. The CDR3 nucleotides read TGCGCCAGCAGTGAAGGAATTGGGGCCCTGAACACTGAAGCTTTCTTT.

The chain carries TRBV6-5 and TRBJ2-4, with D tentatively TRBD2 (6 bases). The CDR3 runs to 15 residues. V lost 2 bases and J 0 bases, leaving 8 bases between the germline ends. Germline loops: CDR1 MNHEY, CDR2 SVGAGI. CDR3 DNA sequence: TGTGCCAGCAGTTACGCGGGACTAGCCAAAAACATTCAGTACTTC. This gives the protein CASSYAGLAKNIQYF.

This clone occurred a few times. The rearrangement uses TRBV7-2 and TRBJ1-2, with 9 positions matching TRBD1. Germline CDR1 SGHTA, CDR2 FQGNSA. Germline trimming cut 4 bases from V and 3 bases from J; bases unmatched to any gene: 0. The CDR3 totals 13 residues. The CDR3 reads CASSWTGDYGYTF. The CDR3, as DNA: TGTGCCAGCAGCTGGACAGGGGACTATGGCTACACCTTC.

This rearrangement joins TRBV6-4 to TRBJ2-3; a weak D match, TRBD2 (6 bases). This CDR3 region has 15 residues. The germline CDR1 and CDR2 sequences are MRHNA and SNTAGT. V dropped 6 bases and J dropped 2 bases, with 15 bases sitting between them. The CDR3 nucleotides are TGTGCCAGCAGCGGCGGGAAAGGGCCCACAGATACGCAGTATTTT. This codes for CASSGGKGPTDTQYF.

V gene TRBV7-2 combines with J gene TRBJ1-1; no firm D call. This CDR3 comprises 13 residues. In germline, CDR1 is SGHTA, CDR2 FQGNSA. The V gene lost 6 bases and the J gene lost 1 base, with 9 bases spanning the gap. The CDR3 sequence: CASRGEGNTEAFF. DNA for the CDR3: TGTGCCAGCAGGGGTGAGGGGAACACTGAAGCTTTCTTT.